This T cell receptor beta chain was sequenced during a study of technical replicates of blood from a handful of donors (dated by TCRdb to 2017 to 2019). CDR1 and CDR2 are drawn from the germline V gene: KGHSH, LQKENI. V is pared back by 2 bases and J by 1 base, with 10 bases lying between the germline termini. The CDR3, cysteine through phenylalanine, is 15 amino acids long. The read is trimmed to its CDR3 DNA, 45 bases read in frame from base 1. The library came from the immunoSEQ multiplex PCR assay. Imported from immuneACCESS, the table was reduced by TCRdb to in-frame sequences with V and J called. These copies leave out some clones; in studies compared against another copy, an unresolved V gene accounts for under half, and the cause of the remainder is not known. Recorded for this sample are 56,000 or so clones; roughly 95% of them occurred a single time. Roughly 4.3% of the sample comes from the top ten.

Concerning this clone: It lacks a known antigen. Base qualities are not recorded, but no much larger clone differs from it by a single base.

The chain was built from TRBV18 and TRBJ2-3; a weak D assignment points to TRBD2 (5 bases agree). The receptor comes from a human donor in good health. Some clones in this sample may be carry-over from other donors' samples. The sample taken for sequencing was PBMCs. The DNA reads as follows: TGTGCCAGCTCACCAGAAGCGGTGGGCACAGATACGCAGTATTTT. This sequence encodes CASSPEAVGTDTQYF.